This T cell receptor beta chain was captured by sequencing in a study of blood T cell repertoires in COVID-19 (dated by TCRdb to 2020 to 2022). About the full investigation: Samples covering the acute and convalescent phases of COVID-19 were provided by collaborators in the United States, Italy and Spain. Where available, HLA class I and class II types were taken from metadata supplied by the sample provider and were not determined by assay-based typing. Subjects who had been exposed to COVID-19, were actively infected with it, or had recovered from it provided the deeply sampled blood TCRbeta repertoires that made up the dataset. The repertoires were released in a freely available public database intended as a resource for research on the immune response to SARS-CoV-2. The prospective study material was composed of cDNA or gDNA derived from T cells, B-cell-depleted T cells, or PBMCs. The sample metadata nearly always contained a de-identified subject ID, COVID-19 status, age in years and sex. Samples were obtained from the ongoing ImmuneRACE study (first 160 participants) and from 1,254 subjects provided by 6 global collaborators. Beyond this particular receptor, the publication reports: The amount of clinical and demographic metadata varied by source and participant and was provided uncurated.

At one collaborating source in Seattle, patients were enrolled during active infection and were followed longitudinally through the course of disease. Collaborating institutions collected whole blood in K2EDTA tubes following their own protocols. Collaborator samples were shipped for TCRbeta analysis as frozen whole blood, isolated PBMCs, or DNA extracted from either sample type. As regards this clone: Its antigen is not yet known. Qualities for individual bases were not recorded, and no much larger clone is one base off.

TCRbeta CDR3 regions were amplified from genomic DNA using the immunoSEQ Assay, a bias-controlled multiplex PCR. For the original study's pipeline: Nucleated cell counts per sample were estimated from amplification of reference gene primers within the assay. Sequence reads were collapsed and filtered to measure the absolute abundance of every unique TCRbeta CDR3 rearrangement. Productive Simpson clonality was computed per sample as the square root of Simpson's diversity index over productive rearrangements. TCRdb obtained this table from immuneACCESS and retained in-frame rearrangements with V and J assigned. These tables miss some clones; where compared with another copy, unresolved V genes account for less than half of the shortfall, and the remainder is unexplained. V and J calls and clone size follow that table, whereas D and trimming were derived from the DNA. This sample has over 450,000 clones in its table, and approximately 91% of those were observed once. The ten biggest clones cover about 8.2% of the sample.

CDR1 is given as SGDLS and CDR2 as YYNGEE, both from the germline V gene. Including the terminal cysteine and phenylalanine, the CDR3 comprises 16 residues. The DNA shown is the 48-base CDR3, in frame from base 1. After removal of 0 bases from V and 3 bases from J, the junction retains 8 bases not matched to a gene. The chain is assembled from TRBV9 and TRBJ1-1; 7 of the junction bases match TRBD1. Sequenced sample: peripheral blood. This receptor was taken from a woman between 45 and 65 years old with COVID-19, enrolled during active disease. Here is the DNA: TGTGCCAGCAGCGTAGCTATCAAGGGGGCGGACACTGAAGCTTTCTTT. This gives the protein CASSVAIKGADTEAFF.